The 31 T cell receptor beta chains below were found in one sample sequenced in a study of T cells in Graves' hyperthyroidism and ophthalmopathy. From RNA transcripts, TCR beta CDR3 regions were amplified. A set of HTBI primers served as the primers for a first-round RT-PCR of the TCR CDR3. In TCRdb, the multiplex PCR reads were re-called with MiXCR into one record per CDR3 protein. The sample holds about 640,000 distinct CDR3 sequences, more than 20% seen once. The sequencing input was blood. Receptor source: a man aged 30 to 39 with Graves' ophthalmopathy.

This clonotype was seen repeatedly, ten times or more. The V call is TRBV7-9, the J call TRBJ1-5, with 8 positions matching TRBD1. Germline trimming cut 1 base from V and 4 bases from J; bases unmatched to any gene: 3. CDR3 length: 15 amino acids. The germline CDR1 and CDR2 sequences are SEHNR and FQNEAQ (reference sequence). Here the CDR3 DNA reads TGTGCCAGCAGCTTAGGACAGGGGTTTAATCAGCCCCAGCATTTT. Translating gives CASSLGQGFNQPQHF.

DNA of the CDR3: TGCGCCAGCAGAAGGGCAGGGGCCGGGTACACTGAAGCTTTCTTT. This sequence encodes CASRRAGAGYTEAFF. V gene TRBV5-1 combines with J gene TRBJ1-1; a possible D gene is TRBD1 (6 bases). Trimming pared 5 bases from V and 3 bases from J, leaving 17 bases between. Germline V gene data show CDR1 as SGHRS and CDR2 as YFSETQ. The CDR3 consists of 15 residues.

The chain is built from TRBV3-1 and TRBJ2-1; 7 nucleotides agree with TRBD2. The V gene end was trimmed by 4 bases and the J gene end by 4 bases; junction bases not matched to a gene: 7. Germline V gene lookup returns CDR1 LGHDT and CDR2 YNNKEL (reference sequence). This CDR3 has 15 residues. CDR3 DNA: TGTGCCAGCAGCCGCGGGAGAGGATCTTACAATGAGCAGTTCTTC. Amino acid sequence: CASSRGRGSYNEQFF.

In this sample, this clonotype turned up once. The genes are TRBV4-1 and TRBJ1-4; D gene uncertain. V dropped 0 bases and J dropped 10 bases, with 18 bases sitting between them. The CDR3 totals 16 residues. CDR1 and CDR2 from the germline V gene are MGHRA and YSYEKL. The CDR3 reads CASSQDATPRGGKLFF. The CDR3 nucleotides are TGCGCCAGCAGCCAAGATGCGACTCCACGAGGTGGAAAACTGTTTTTT.

The rearrangement uses TRBV27 and TRBJ1-5, with D maybe TRBD1 (6 bases). Germline V gene lookup returns CDR1 MNHEY and CDR2 SMNVEV (reference sequence). V lost 6 bases, J lost 5 bases, and 14 bases lay in between. This CDR3 has 14 amino acids. For the CDR3, the DNA is TGTGCCAGCAGCCTGCTGGGGGGCGATCAGCCCCAGCATTTT. It is translated as CASSLLGGDQPQHF.

This clonotype has just a few counts. V usage is TRBV13 and J usage is TRBJ2-7, with TRBD2 matching over 8 bases. The ends lost 2 bases at V and 4 bases at J; junction bases unmatched: 7. The germline V gene encodes CDR1 PRHDT and CDR2 FYEKMQ (reference sequence). The CDR3 extends over 15 amino acids. The DNA of the CDR3 is TGTGCCAGCAGCTTAAAAGGGACTAGTCGGTACGAGCAGTACTTC. Amino acid sequence: CASSLKGTSRYEQYF.

This sequence joins TRBV19 and TRBJ2-5; tentatively, D is TRBD2 (6 bases). CDR1 and CDR2 from the germline V gene are LNHDA and SQIVND (reference sequence). This CDR3 is built from 15 residues. Trimming took 3 bases from V and 7 from J, leaving 18 bases between them. The CDR3, as DNA: TGTGCCAGTAGTATGGAGGGGTCTGCAGCAGGGACCCAGTACTTC. Protein: CASSMEGSAAGTQYF.

V is TRBV28 and J is TRBJ2-3, with D unclear. The CDR3 covers 15 residues. V lost 3 bases and J lost 1, with 11 bases in between. CDR1 is MDHEN, CDR2 SYDVKM, per germline. CDR3 loop: CASSFLAPGTDTQYF. CDR3 DNA sequence: TGTGCCAGCAGTTTTTTAGCTCCTGGCACAGATACGCAGTATTTT.

This clonotype appeared a few times. The gene calls are TRBV10-3 and TRBJ1-1; possible D gene TRBD1, 5 bases. The CDR3 spans 15 residues. Germline V gives CDR1 ENHRY, CDR2 SYGVKD. Trimming stripped 0 bases from V and 3 bases from J, with 11 bases between. The DNA for the CDR3 is TGTGCCATCAGTGAGTCGAACAGGAAGTACACTGAAGCTTTCTTT. Protein product: CAISESNRKYTEAFF.

This clonotype occurred a few times. The chain has TRBV9 and TRBJ2-7; 9 nucleotides agree with TRBD1. This CDR3 region has 14 residues. Germline-derived CDR1 and CDR2 are SGDLS and YYNGEE. With 1 base clipped from V and 2 bases from J, the junction kept 1 base outside the gene matches. This chain's CDR3 is CASSVWDRAYEQYF. Here the CDR3 DNA reads TGTGCCAGCAGCGTATGGGACAGGGCCTACGAGCAGTACTTC.

The chain couples TRBV28 to TRBJ1-5, with D possibly TRBD1 on 5 matching bases. The CDR3 loop spans 16 amino acids. Germline loops: CDR1 MDHEN, CDR2 SYDVKM. Trimming pared 4 bases from V and 4 bases from J, leaving 17 bases between. CDR3 loop: CASSSFMTAINQPQHF. The CDR3 nucleotides are TGTGCCAGCAGTTCATTCATGACAGCTATAAATCAGCCCCAGCATTTT.

This clonotype was seen a few times. The rearrangement links TRBV4-1 to TRBJ2-7, with 8 bases fitting TRBD2. CDR3 length: 15 residues. The germline CDR1 and CDR2 sequences are MGHRA and YSYEKL. Germline trimming cut 1 base from V and 2 bases from J; bases unmatched to any gene: 4. The DNA of the CDR3 is TGCGCCAGCAGCCAAGTCGGCGGGAGGACCTACGAGCAGTACTTC. Translation gives CASSQVGGRTYEQYF.

This clonotype was seen ten or more times. The gene calls are TRBV28 and TRBJ2-7; TRBD2 agrees at 15 bases. CDR1 is MDHEN and CDR2 is SYDVKM in the germline V gene. The CDR3 is 16 residues long. V lost 5 bases and J lost 6; bases outside the gene matches: 8. The DNA for the CDR3 is TGTGCCAGCAGTAGGACTAGCGGGAGGGGCCGGCGCGAGCAGTACTTC. Translated, it gives CASSRTSGRGRREQYF. Filled out from reference TRBV28 and TRBJ2-7, the complete variable domain reads DVKVTQSSRYLVKRTGEKVFLECVQDMDHENMFWYRQDPGLGLRLIYFSYDVKMKEKGDIPEGYSVSREKKERFSLILESASTNQTSMYLCASSRTSGRGRREQYFGPGTRLTVT.

This clonotype was observed at least ten times. The CDR3 sequence is CASSLLGARGNQPQHF. The CDR3 DNA reads as TGTGCCAGCAGTTTATTAGGGGCAAGGGGCAATCAGCCCCAGCATTTT. The genes are TRBV28 and TRBJ1-5; D might be TRBD1 (5 bases). This CDR3 spans 16 amino acids. V lost 1 base, J lost 2 bases, and 12 bases lay in between. In germline, CDR1 is MDHEN, CDR2 SYDVKM.

The rearrangement joins TRBV7-9 to TRBJ2-7, with 7 positions matching TRBD1. V lost 5 bases to trimming and J lost 3 bases; unmatched junction nucleotides: 10. Per germline, CDR1 SEHNR and CDR2 FQNEAQ (reference sequence). CDR3 length: 15 residues. CDR3 in amino acids: CASSTTGTDHYEQYF. The CDR3 DNA reads TGTGCCAGCAGCACTACCGGGACAGACCACTACGAGCAGTACTTC.

This clonotype was counted between two and nine times. The chain carries TRBV19 and TRBJ2-7, with 7 nucleotides matching TRBD2. Germline CDR1 reads LNHDA; CDR2 reads SQIVND (reference sequence). The CDR3 consists of 15 residues. V dropped 6 bases and J dropped 0; count of bases not matched to a gene: 8. The DNA of the CDR3 is TGTGCCAGTAGCCCTGGGACTACCATCTCCTACGAGCAGTACTTC. It codes for CASSPGTTISYEQYF.

The genes are TRBV5-1 and TRBJ2-2; D may be TRBD2 (5 bases). The length of the CDR3 is 16 residues. Trimming cost V 3 bases and J 0 bases, with 12 bases left between them. From germline, CDR1 is SGHRS and CDR2 YFSETQ. The CDR3 nucleotides read TGCGCCAGCAGCTCCGGACTGCCCCCGAACACCGGGGAGCTGTTTTTT. The encoded protein is CASSSGLPPNTGELFF.

Ten or more counts support this clonotype. V usage is TRBV5-1 and J usage is TRBJ2-1, with 8 bases aligning to TRBD2. Germline CDR1 is SGHRS and CDR2 is YFSETQ. This CDR3 is built from 17 residues. Germline trimming cut 1 base from V and 5 bases from J; bases unmatched to any gene: 11. DNA of the CDR3: TGCGCCAGCAGCTTGTCGACACTCGGGAGGGCGGACAATGAGCAGTTCTTC. Amino acid sequence: CASSLSTLGRADNEQFF.

This chain uses TRBV7-9 with TRBJ2-5, with D hard to call. The V and J ends lost 5 bases and 2 bases respectively, with 15 bases between them. The CDR3 runs 15 residues. Germline loops: CDR1 SEHNR, CDR2 FQNEAQ (reference sequence). The DNA of the CDR3 is TGTGCCAGCAGCCCCGTCCTCGGCGGACAAGAGACCCAGTACTTC. It is translated as CASSPVLGGQETQYF.

This chain joins TRBV4-3 and TRBJ2-1; maybe TRBD1 (6 bases). Deletions cut 4 bases from V and 3 bases from J, with 16 bases between. Germline assignment: CDR1 LGHNA and CDR2 YSLEER. The CDR3 is 16 residues long. The DNA for the CDR3 is TGCGCCAGCAGCCCGACCCACAGGGTTAGCTACAATGAGCAGTTCTTC. Its translation is CASSPTHRVSYNEQFF.

Points on this clonotype: A single base separates this from a much larger clone, so it may be a read error. The genes are TRBV2 and TRBJ2-1; D possibly uses TRBD1 or TRBD2 (7 bases each). Looked up from germline, CDR1 is SNHLY and CDR2 is FYNNEI. The CDR3 runs to 15 residues. The CDR3 is CASSGGTVSYNEQSF. CDR3 bases: TGTGCCAGCAGCGGGGGGACAGTCTCCTACAATGAGCAGTCCTTC. Full variable domain (rest looked up from reference TRBV2 and TRBJ2-1): EPEVTQTPSHQVTQMGQEVILRCVPISNHLYFYWYRQILGQKVEFLVSFYNNEISEKSEIFDDQFSVERPDGSNFTLKIRSTKLEDSAMYFCASSGGTVSYNEQSFGPGTRLTVL.

The rearrangement links TRBV13 to TRBJ2-1; TRBD2 might be the D (5 bases). This CDR3 spans 16 amino acids. The V gene's germline CDR1 is PRHDT and CDR2 FYEKMQ (reference sequence). V was pared by 5 bases and J by 7 bases, with 21 bases between. The CDR3 here is CASSVDLWPGINEQFF. The CDR3 nucleotides read TGTGCCAGCAGCGTAGACCTTTGGCCCGGGATAAATGAGCAGTTCTTC.

The chain recombines TRBV19 with TRBJ1-1; D uncertain. The germline V gene encodes CDR1 LNHDA and CDR2 SQIVND (reference sequence). Trimming cost V 5 bases and J 3 bases, with 10 bases left between them. This CDR3 is built from 13 residues. The CDR3 loop is CASSPRVHTEAFF. CDR3 nucleotides: TGTGCCAGTAGTCCCCGGGTCCACACTGAAGCTTTCTTT.

The chain is built from TRBV12-3 or TRBV12-4 and TRBJ2-1; 10 bases are a match to TRBD2. The V and J ends lost 5 bases and 9 bases, in that order; junction bases with no gene match: 7. This CDR3 comprises 14 residues. The DNA for the CDR3 is TGTGCCAGCAGTCCTCTAGCGGGAGTCGGTGAGCAGTTCTTC. It encodes CASSPLAGVGEQFF.

This clonotype was seen at least ten times. This chain joins TRBV3-1 and TRBJ2-3; 10 bases match TRBD2. Germline loops: CDR1 LGHDT, CDR2 YNNKEL (reference sequence). V shed 5 bases, J shed 2 bases, and the junction held 4 bases outside the gene matches. The CDR3 is 15 residues long. The CDR3: CASSSSGRATDTQYF. The CDR3 DNA follows: TGTGCCAGCAGCTCGAGCGGGAGGGCCACAGATACGCAGTATTTT.

The count of this clonotype is one. This may come from a read error, since a much larger clone is one base off. This chain uses TRBV28 with TRBJ2-1, with D maybe TRBD2 (5 bases). In germline, CDR1 is MDHEN, CDR2 SYDVKM. V lost 8 bases, J lost 9 bases, and 20 bases lay in between. This CDR3 contains 14 residues. The CDR3 region is CASLLLGRGREQFF. CDR3 in DNA: TGTGCCAGCCTATTGTTGGGAAGAGGGCGTGAGCAGTTCTTC.

This clonotype was detected many times. The V gene is TRBV30, the J gene TRBJ1-2; D uncertain. Germline V gene data show CDR1 as GTSNPN and CDR2 as SVGIG (reference sequence). The length of the CDR3 is 13 residues. Between the trimmed V and J ends, which lost 1 base and 6 bases, there was a span of 12 bases. The CDR3 spells CAWSAGMADGYTF. The CDR3 region has the DNA TGTGCCTGGAGTGCCGGGATGGCGGATGGCTACACCTTC.

This clonotype was counted ten times or more. J is TRBJ2-5 and V is TRBV28; 14 bases agree with TRBD2. V lost 6 bases, J lost 3 bases, and 12 bases stayed unmatched. Germline V CDR1 and CDR2: MDHEN, SYDVKM. The CDR3 runs to 18 residues. CDR3 sequence (DNA): TGTGCCAGCAGACTCGGGACTAGCGGGAGACTGAGGGAAGAGACCCAGTACTTC. The encoded protein is CASRLGTSGRLREETQYF.

The chain joins TRBV11-2 to TRBJ1-5; D not certain. The V and J ends lost 5 bases and 3 bases respectively, with 17 bases between them. The CDR3 extends over 16 amino acids. Germline V gene sequence: CDR1 SGHAT, CDR2 FQNNGV. The CDR3 DNA is TGTGCCAGCAGCCAGCACTCAGCCGGTAACAATCAGCCCCAGCATTTT. Amino acids: CASSQHSAGNNQPQHF.

The J gene is TRBJ2-7, the V gene TRBV7-2, with 12 bases that match TRBD2. CDR1 and CDR2 from the germline V gene are SGHTA and FQGNSA. The J segment lost 3 bases and the V segment lost 5 bases, leaving 2 bases of the junction unmatched. CDR3 length: 14 residues. The CDR3 sequence is CASSRTSGIYEQYF. CDR3 in DNA: TGTGCCAGCAGCCGGACTAGCGGGATCTACGAGCAGTACTTC.

The genes are TRBV20-1 and TRBJ2-7; TRBD1 matches at 9 bases. CDR1 DFQATT and CDR2 SNEGSKA come from the germline V gene (reference sequence). V gave up 5 bases and J gave up 1 base; unmatched junction bases: 6. This CDR3 spans 14 amino acids. CDR3 in amino acids: CSARRDRESYEQYF. In DNA, the CDR3 is TGCAGTGCTCGAAGGGACAGGGAATCCTACGAGCAGTACTTC.